Sequencing of this T cell receptor (beta chain) was carried out in a study of breast tumors, draining lymph nodes, adjacent tissues. From the multiplex PCR reads, TCRdb called clonotypes with MiXCR, one entry per CDR3 protein. The sample has approximately 20,000 distinct CDR3 sequences; around 50% are singletons. Trimming shortened V by 5 bases and J by 7 bases, and 12 bases separated the two germline ends. Germline V gene data show CDR1 as DFQATT and CDR2 as SNEGSKA (reference sequence). This CDR3 has 12 amino acids. The rearrangement links TRBV20-1 to TRBJ1-5; D ambiguous. Specimen: breast tumor tissue. This clonotype originated in a female donor with breast cancer. Some clones in this sample may be carry-over from other donors' samples. The CDR3 DNA is TGCAGTGCTTCAGGCTGGGAGCAGCCCCAGCATTTT. This translates into CSASGWEQPQHF.